One sample yielded the 12 T cell receptor beta chains listed below, sequenced in a study of patients and donors after allogeneic stem cell transplantation. TCRdb analysed the RT-PCR reads with MiXCR anew, one entry per CDR3 protein. The sample carries roughly 960,000 distinct CDR3 sequences, 15% to 20% recorded once. What was sequenced was blood, either unsorted or a sorted T cell fraction (not recorded which). The source of these receptors is a human donor who was either an allogeneic HSCT recipient or a stem cell or donor lymphocyte infusion donor (not recorded which). It is not recorded whose cells these are; they may come from a transplant donor.

This clonotype has only a few counts. The V gene is TRBV29-1, the J gene TRBJ1-1; D may be TRBD1 (6 bases). Trimming took 8 bases from V and 3 from J, leaving 19 bases between them. The CDR3 runs 14 residues. Germline V gene data show CDR1 as SQVTM and CDR2 as ANQGSEA. The CDR3 DNA reads TGCAGCTCTGGACAGTGGGATTGGGACACTGAAGCTTTCTTT. Translated, it gives CSSGQWDWDTEAFF.

This clonotype has more than one count but fewer than ten. The chain is built from TRBV5-1 and TRBJ1-1; D gene unclear. Germline CDR1 reads SGHRS; CDR2 reads YFSETQ. V dropped 2 bases and J dropped 3 bases, with 17 bases sitting between them. This CDR3 comprises 16 residues. For the CDR3, the DNA is TGCGCCAGCAGCTTATTGAGGAATCGGGCGGACACTGAAGCTTTCTTT. Translated: CASSLLRNRADTEAFF.

J is TRBJ2-7 and V is TRBV27; 9 bases are shared with TRBD1. V lost 2 bases to trimming and J lost 1 base; unmatched junction nucleotides: 9. The germline V gene has CDR1 MNHEY and CDR2 SMNVEV (reference sequence). The CDR3 is 17 residues long. CDR3 bases: TGTGCCAGCAGTTTACAGGCCGGGACAGGGATTTCCTACGAGCAGTACTTC. This encodes CASSLQAGTGISYEQYF.

This clonotype was recorded a few times. The chain uses TRBV6-1 and TRBJ2-2, with 10 bases identical to TRBD2. The ends lost 7 bases at V and 3 bases at J; junction bases unmatched: 8. This CDR3 spans 16 amino acids. CDR1 is MNHNS, CDR2 SASEGT, per germline. The chain's CDR3 is CASILAGRGYTGELFF. The CDR3 DNA sequence: TGTGCCAGCATACTAGCGGGGAGGGGATACACCGGGGAGCTGTTTTTT.

The rearrangement links TRBV7-8 to TRBJ2-5; 11 bases line up with TRBD2. There are 18 residues in the CDR3. Germline trimming cut 6 bases from V and 3 bases from J; bases unmatched to any gene: 15. Germline V gene data show CDR1 as SGHVS and CDR2 as FQNEAQ. Here the CDR3 DNA reads TGTGCCAGCAGTAAGGGACTAGCGGTATTTCGGGGAAAAGAGACCCAGTACTTC. Its translation: CASSKGLAVFRGKETQYF. The entire variable domain, with the rest obtained from reference TRBV7-8 and TRBJ2-5, is as follows: GAGVSQSPRYKVAKRGQDVALRCDPISGHVSLFWYQQALGQGPEFLTYFQNEAQLDKSGLPSDRFFAERPEGSVSTLKIQRTQQEDSAVYLCASSKGLAVFRGKETQYFGPGTRLLVL.

This clonotype showed up just a few times. The chain employs TRBV4-2 and TRBJ1-2; the D is unclear. The V end was cut by 0 bases, the J end by 4 bases, with 9 bases between. The V gene's germline CDR1 is LGHNA and CDR2 YNFKEQ. This CDR3 spans 14 amino acids. In DNA form, the CDR3 reads TGTGCCAGCAGCCAAGATTTGGGTGCCTATGGCTACACCTTC. Protein: CASSQDLGAYGYTF.

This clonotype was counted a few times. The CDR3 reads CASSVAEEFFETQYF. CDR3 in DNA: TGTGCCAGCAGCGTAGCTGAGGAGTTCTTCGAGACCCAGTACTTC. The chain has TRBV9 and TRBJ2-5; the D is unclear. CDR1 is SGDLS, CDR2 YYNGEE, per germline. This CDR3 spans 15 amino acids. Trimming removed 0 bases from V and 5 bases from J, with 14 bases in between.

As DNA, the CDR3 is TGTGCCAGCAGACCCGGGACTTCGGCCCACGAGCAGTACTTC. Translated, it gives CASRPGTSAHEQYF. The chain combines TRBV6-1 with TRBJ2-7; weak D call: TRBD2 (6 bases). The germline V gene has CDR1 MNHNS and CDR2 SASEGT. The germline V and J ends were trimmed by 6 bases and 5 bases, with 17 bases remaining between them. This CDR3 region has 14 residues.

Only a few counts were recorded for this clonotype. The genes are TRBV20-1 and TRBJ1-2; TRBD1 agrees at 9 bases. Trimming took 5 bases from V and 6 from J; bases not matched to a gene: 7. Germline V gives CDR1 DFQATT, CDR2 SNEGSKA (reference sequence). The CDR3 runs 13 residues. The CDR3 DNA reads TGCAGTGCTGCGGGACAGGGAATCAATGGCTACACCTTC. Its translation: CSAAGQGINGYTF.

This clonotype has a handful of counts. The rearrangement links TRBV6-2 or TRBV6-3 to TRBJ2-1, with TRBD1 as a possible D gene (8 bases). This CDR3 comprises 14 residues. CDR1 and CDR2 from the germline V gene are MNHEY and SVGEGT. The germline V and J ends were trimmed by 6 bases and 5 bases, with 14 bases remaining between them. This CDR3 is CASRQGGGDNEQFF. The CDR3 DNA follows: TGTGCCAGCAGACAGGGGGGGGGCGACAATGAGCAGTTCTTC.

This clonotype was observed a few times. This chain uses TRBV5-1 with TRBJ2-3; TRBD1 matches at 7 bases. Per germline, CDR1 SGHRS and CDR2 YFSETQ. This CDR3 contains 15 residues. V lost 5 bases and J lost 1; bases outside the gene matches: 7. The CDR3: CASRGTGQGTDTQYF. CDR3 coding DNA: TGCGCCAGCAGAGGAACCGGACAGGGCACAGATACGCAGTATTTT.

The chain recombines TRBV6-6 with TRBJ2-7, with D perhaps TRBD1 (5 bases). CDR1 is MNHNY, CDR2 SVGAGI, per germline (reference sequence). V was pared by 7 bases and J by 2 bases, with 12 bases between. This CDR3 has 13 residues. The CDR3 region is CASNAQGTYEQYF. CDR3 bases: TGTGCCAGCAATGCTCAGGGCACCTACGAGCAGTACTTC.